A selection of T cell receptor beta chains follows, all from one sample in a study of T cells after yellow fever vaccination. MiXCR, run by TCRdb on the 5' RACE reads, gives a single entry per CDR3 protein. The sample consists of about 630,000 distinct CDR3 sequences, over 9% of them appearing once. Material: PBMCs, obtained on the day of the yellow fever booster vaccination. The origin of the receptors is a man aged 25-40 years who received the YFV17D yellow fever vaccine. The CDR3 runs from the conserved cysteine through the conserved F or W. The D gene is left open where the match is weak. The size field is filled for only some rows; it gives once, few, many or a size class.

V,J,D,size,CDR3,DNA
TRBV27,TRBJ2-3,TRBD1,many,CASSSRQGTDTQYF,TGTGCCAGCAGTTCAAGACAGGGGACAGATACGCAGTATTTT
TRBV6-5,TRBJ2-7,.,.,CASSYSIKGGYEQYF,TGTGCCAGCAGTTACTCGATCAAGGGGGGCTACGAGCAGTACTTC
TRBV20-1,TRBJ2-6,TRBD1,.,CSARLTGTGSSGANVLTF,TGCAGTGCTAGGCTAACCGGGACAGGGAGCTCTGGGGCCAACGTCCTGACTTTC
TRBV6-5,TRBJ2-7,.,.,CASSYGVRDEQYF,TGTGCCAGCAGTTACGGGGTTAGGGACGAGCAGTACTTC
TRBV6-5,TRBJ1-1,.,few,CASSYSSAQRNTEAFF,TGTGCCAGCAGTTACTCGTCGGCACAGCGCAACACTGAAGCTTTCTTT
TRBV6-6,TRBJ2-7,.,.,CASSNQYEQYF,TGTGCCAGCAGTAACCAGTACGAGCAGTACTTC
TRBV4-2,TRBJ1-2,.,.,CASSQDKGLRGYTF,TGTGCCAGCAGCCAAGATAAAGGGTTGAGGGGCTACACCTTC
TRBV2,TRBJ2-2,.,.,CASSLRETTGELFF,TGTGCCAGCAGTCTGAGGGAGACCACCGGGGAGCTGTTTTTT
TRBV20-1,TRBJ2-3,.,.,CSAAGPVIDTQYF,TGCAGTGCAGCTGGGCCCGTGATAGATACGCAGTATTTT
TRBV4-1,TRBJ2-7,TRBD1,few,CASSPQGAGGLYEQYF,TGCGCCAGCAGCCCCCAGGGGGCAGGGGGCCTCTACGAGCAGTACTTC
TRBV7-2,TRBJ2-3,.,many,CASSLGLSADTQYF,TGTGCCAGCAGCCTCGGACTATCAGCAGATACGCAGTATTTT
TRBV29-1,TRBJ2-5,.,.,CSLGTQYF,TGCAGTCTTGGGACCCAGTACTTC
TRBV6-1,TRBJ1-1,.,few,CASSRTGAFEAFF,TGTGCCAGCAGTCGGACGGGGGCATTTGAAGCTTTCTTT
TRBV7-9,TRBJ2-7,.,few,CASSLPGADYEQYF,TGTGCCAGCAGCTTACCAGGGGCCGACTACGAGCAGTACTTC
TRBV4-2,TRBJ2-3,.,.,CASSQGPPRASTDTQYF,TGTGCCAGCAGCCAGGGCCCTCCGCGGGCTAGCACAGATACGCAGTATTTT
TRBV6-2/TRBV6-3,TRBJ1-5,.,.,CASSNLRDTDQPQHF,TGTGCCAGCAGTAATCTGCGGGACACCGATCAGCCCCAGCATTTT
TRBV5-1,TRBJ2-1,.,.,CASSAPTRLENEQFF,TGCGCCAGCAGCGCCCCGACGCGGCTGGAGAATGAGCAGTTCTTC
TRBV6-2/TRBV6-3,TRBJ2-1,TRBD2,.,CASNGRLDEQFF,TGTGCCAGCAACGGGAGGTTAGATGAGCAGTTCTTC
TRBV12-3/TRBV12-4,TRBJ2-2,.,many,CASTPHTGELFF,TGTGCCAGCACTCCCCACACCGGGGAGCTGTTTTTT
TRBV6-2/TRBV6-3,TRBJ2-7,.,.,CASSYSTVSGYEQYF,TGTGCCAGCAGTTACTCCACAGTCTCGGGATACGAGCAGTACTTC
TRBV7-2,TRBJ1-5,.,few,CASSLGPRGFQPQHF,TGTGCCAGCAGCCTAGGCCCCAGGGGATTTCAGCCCCAGCATTTT
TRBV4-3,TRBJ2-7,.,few,CASSQEGGGQDEQYF,TGCGCCAGCAGCCAAGAGGGAGGGGGGCAGGACGAGCAGTACTTC
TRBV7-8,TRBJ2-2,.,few,CASSSSAGEAPELFF,TGTGCCAGCAGCTCGTCAGCAGGGGAAGCCCCGGAGCTGTTTTTT
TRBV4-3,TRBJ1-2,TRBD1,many,CASSQDSRQGHGYTF,TGCGCCAGCAGCCAAGATTCTCGACAGGGACATGGCTACACCTTC
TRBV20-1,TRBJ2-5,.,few,CSASKGPSPNGETQYF,TGCAGTGCTAGTAAAGGGCCTAGCCCAAACGGAGAGACCCAGTACTTC
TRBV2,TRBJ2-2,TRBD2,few,CASRGGVGSTGELFF,TGTGCCAGCCGGGGGGGAGTGGGGTCGACCGGGGAGCTGTTTTTT